A single sample is the source of the 19 T cell receptor beta chains below, sequenced in a study of preoperative IRX-2 immunotherapy in early breast cancer. Treatment specified: preoperative locoregional IRX-2 cytokine immunotherapy. The assay was immunoSEQ multiplex PCR, and TCRdb's table has in-frame clones only and misses some. The data show around 57,000 clones, 94% seen once. This sample was gathered from a patient treated with IRX-2 immunotherapy. The origin of the receptors is a human donor with breast cancer.

This clone was found once. The gene calls are TRBV7-2 and TRBJ2-7, with 9 bases fitting TRBD2. The CDR3 is 15 amino acids. V was clipped by 6 bases and J by 4 bases; unmatched bases: 10. The germline V gene has CDR1 SGHTA and CDR2 FQGNSA. CDR3 amino acids: CASRKGLAPTYEQYF. The CDR3 region has the DNA TGTGCCAGCAGAAAGGGACTAGCACCAACTTACGAGCAGTACTTC.

This clone occurred a few times. The chain employs TRBV5-1 and TRBJ1-6; no firm D call. The CDR3 runs 14 residues. CDR1 and CDR2 from the germline V gene are SGHRS and YFSETQ. V shed 6 bases and J shed 7 bases, with 14 bases lying between them. The CDR3 here is CASTLGSANSPLHF. Written as DNA, the CDR3 is TGCGCCAGCACACTGGGGTCGGCAAATTCACCCCTCCACTTT. The full variable domain, with the rest looked up from reference TRBV5-1 and TRBJ1-6, is KAGVTQTPRYLIKTRGQQVTLSCSPISGHRSVSWYQQTPGQGLQFLFEYFSETQRNKGNFPGRFSGRQFSNSRSEMNVSTLELGDSALYLCASTLGSANSPLHFGNGTRLTVT.

V gene TRBV9 combines with J gene TRBJ2-7; tentative D call: TRBD1 (6 bases). CDR3 length: 15 amino acids. Trimming took off 4 bases at V and 3 bases at J, with 17 bases between the two ends. Germline CDR1 reads SGDLS; CDR2 reads YYNGEE. The CDR3 protein is CASSRRTAAGYEQYF. In DNA form, the CDR3 reads TGTGCCAGCAGCAGACGGACAGCGGCCGGCTACGAGCAGTACTTC.

This sequence joins TRBV4-2 and TRBJ2-7; tentatively, D is TRBD1 (5 bases). Trimming removed 5 bases from V and 2 bases from J, with 7 bases in between. This CDR3 is built from 12 residues. Looked up from germline, CDR1 is LGHNA and CDR2 is YNFKEQ. For the CDR3, the DNA is TGTGCCAGCAGCGAAGGGGCCTACGAGCAGTACTTC. Its protein product is CASSEGAYEQYF.

The gene calls are TRBV5-6 and TRBJ2-3, with TRBD2 matching over 7 bases. This CDR3 is built from 14 residues. Looked up from germline, CDR1 is SGHDT and CDR2 is YYEEEE. The ends lost 5 bases at V and 3 bases at J; junction bases unmatched: 6. CDR3 bases: TGTGCCAGCAGACGTGGGGGGGGGACAGATACGCAGTATTTT. Its translation: CASRRGGGTDTQYF.

The genes are TRBV9 and TRBJ2-3, with D perhaps matching TRBD1 or TRBD2 (5 bases each). Trimming stripped 3 bases from V and 2 bases from J, with 7 bases between. The CDR3 has 13 residues. Per the germline V gene, CDR1 is SGDLS and CDR2 is YYNGEE. The CDR3 loop reads CASSGDVTDTQYF. Written as DNA, the CDR3 is TGTGCCAGCAGCGGGGACGTCACAGATACGCAGTATTTT.

The chain joins TRBV29-1 to TRBJ1-1; D perhaps matches TRBD1 (5 bases). Germline V gene data show CDR1 as SQVTM and CDR2 as ANQGSEA. The CDR3 length is 13 residues. The germline V and J ends were trimmed by 7 bases and 2 bases, with 14 bases remaining between them. The CDR3 region is CSATVGGNTEAFF. CDR3 DNA sequence: TGCAGCGCCACAGTGGGGGGAAACACTGAAGCTTTCTTT.

J is TRBJ1-1 and V is TRBV10-3; D is perhaps TRBD1 (5 bases). Trimming removed 5 bases at V and 2 bases at J, with 9 bases between. Germline CDR1 reads ENHRY; CDR2 reads SYGVKD. The CDR3 has 13 amino acids. CDR3 in DNA: TGTGCCATCAGTCGGGGCCTTAACACTGAAGCTTTCTTT. This codes for CAISRGLNTEAFF.

The rearrangement joins TRBV27 to TRBJ2-3; D might be TRBD1 (5 bases). Germline V lookup: CDR1 MNHEY, CDR2 SMNVEV (reference sequence). Trimming shortened V by 6 bases and J by 2 bases, and 9 bases separated the two germline ends. The CDR3 totals 13 residues. Here the CDR3 reads CASSWGPTDTQYF. CDR3 nucleotide sequence: TGTGCCAGCAGCTGGGGCCCCACAGATACGCAGTATTTT.

This chain joins TRBV7-6 and TRBJ2-1; 8 bases are a match to TRBD2. After removal of 5 bases from V and 2 bases from J, the junction contained 11 bases not matched to a gene. The length of the CDR3 is 17 residues. Germline CDR1 reads SGHVS; CDR2 reads FNYEAQ. CDR3 nucleotide sequence: TGTGCCAGCAGCATTGTAGCGGGGACAAGGGCCTACAATGAGCAGTTCTTC. Residues: CASSIVAGTRAYNEQFF.

V and J are TRBV28 and TRBJ1-3; D remains unclear. Germline V gene data show CDR1 as MDHEN and CDR2 as SYDVKM. The CDR3 totals 14 residues. V shed 3 bases and J shed 0 bases, with 6 bases lying between them. The CDR3 region is CASSFESSGNTIYF. The CDR3 DNA reads as TGTGCCAGCAGTTTCGAGAGCTCTGGAAACACCATATATTTT.

V usage is TRBV4-1 and J usage is TRBJ1-5; D remains unclear. CDR1 is MGHRA, CDR2 YSYEKL, per germline. This CDR3 spans 16 amino acids. V lost 1 base and J 6 bases, leaving 16 bases between the germline ends. The CDR3 region has the DNA TGCGCCAGCAGCCAAGTACCTAATTCCCCCAGTCAGCCCCAGCATTTT. Translating it yields CASSQVPNSPSQPQHF.

The rearrangement links TRBV30 to TRBJ2-5; unclear D gene. V was cut by 0 bases and J by 4 bases, with 6 bases left in between. This CDR3 comprises 12 residues. Looked up from germline, CDR1 is GTSNPN and CDR2 is SVGIG (reference sequence). Here the CDR3 reads CAWSVSGETQYF. The CDR3 region has the DNA TGTGCCTGGAGTGTATCAGGAGAGACCCAGTACTTC.

The J gene is TRBJ2-1, the V gene TRBV28; 12 bases line up with TRBD2. Germline V gene lookup returns CDR1 MDHEN and CDR2 SYDVKM. The CDR3 contains 16 residues. V gave up 5 bases and J gave up 4 bases; unmatched junction bases: 6. Here the CDR3 reads CASSPPSGGGYNEQFF. As DNA, the CDR3 is TGTGCCAGCAGTCCCCCTAGCGGGGGGGGGTACAATGAGCAGTTCTTC.

The chain links TRBV2 to TRBJ2-1; 11 positions match TRBD1. The junction had 4 bases not matched to a gene; V was cut back by 4 bases and J by 8 bases. This CDR3 has 14 residues. Germline V CDR1 and CDR2: SNHLY, FYNNEI. The CDR3 reads CASSVGQGAYEQFF. In DNA, the CDR3 is TGTGCCAGCAGTGTAGGACAGGGGGCCTATGAGCAGTTCTTC.

The rearrangement uses TRBV5-1 and TRBJ2-7; D remains ambiguous. Trimming shortened V by 2 bases and J by 4 bases, and 7 bases separated the two germline ends. Germline values: CDR1 SGHRS, CDR2 YFSETQ. There are 12 residues in the CDR3. The CDR3: CASSLKGYEQYF. CDR3 nucleotides: TGCGCCAGCAGCTTAAAGGGTTACGAGCAGTACTTC.

Note on this clone: Compared with germline, one end of the junction differs, possibly owing to a read error. The chain recombines TRBV6-4 with TRBJ1-6; no clear D. From germline, CDR1 is MRHNA and CDR2 SNTAGT. The CDR3 is 13 amino acids. The CDR3 DNA sequence: TGTGCCAGCAGTGACGAGGATTTGGTCAATTTTCCCTTT. Protein sequence: CASSDEDLVNFPF.

The chain uses TRBV9 and TRBJ1-1; a possible D gene is TRBD1 (5 bases). The CDR3 runs 14 residues. V shed 4 bases and J shed 5 bases, with 15 bases lying between them. Germline loops: CDR1 SGDLS, CDR2 YYNGEE. The chain's CDR3 is CASSPAGLGTEAFF. For the CDR3, the DNA is TGTGCCAGCAGCCCCGCAGGGTTGGGAACTGAAGCTTTCTTT.

The chain uses TRBV7-3 and TRBJ2-7, with a weak D call TRBD1 (6 bases). CDR1 and CDR2 from the germline V gene are SGHTA and FQGTGA. This CDR3 has 17 residues. Trimming cost V 0 bases and J 0 bases, with 15 bases left between them. CDR3 coding DNA: TGTGCCAGCAGCTTAACCCGGGCAGGGGATAGCTCCTACGAGCAGTACTTC. Amino acid sequence: CASSLTRAGDSSYEQYF.